The present T cell receptor (beta chain) was sequenced within a study of PD-1 blockade in classical Hodgkin lymphoma. Points from the study as a whole: Causes of the repertoire differences remain undefined, possibly disease activity or prior therapy. Complete responders had baseline diversity similar to newly diagnosed patients. Significantly greater TCR diversity emerged by C4D1 in CD4+ cells but not CD8+ cells.

As to this clone: The target antigen is unknown.

The V gene lost 7 bases and the J gene lost 9 bases, with 19 bases spanning the gap. The germline gives CDR1 MNHNY, CDR2 SVGAGI (reference sequence). CDR3 length equals 14 residues. TCRdb's copy holds only in-frame clones and misses some; the assay was immunoSEQ multiplex PCR. This sample has about 43,000 clones; about 65% occur once, and the top ten carry roughly 2.8%. Brentuximab vedotin exposure varied among the patients, all of whom had relapsed after autologous stem cell transplantation. The sequencing here drew on peripheral blood mononuclear cells (PBMCs), taken before the second cycle of nivolumab. This clonotype was obtained from a human donor with classical Hodgkin lymphoma. This sequence joins TRBV6-6 and TRBJ1-5; a possible D gene is TRBD1 (6 bases). The CDR3 is CASILKRGTRPQHF. The CDR3 DNA is TGTGCCAGCATCCTAAAGAGGGGGACCCGGCCCCAGCATTTT.